Listed below are T cell receptor beta chains from one sample, sequenced in a study of graft-versus-host responses after intestinal transplantation. Some clones are missing from TCRdb's copy, which holds only in-frame ones; the method was immunoSEQ multiplex PCR. The table includes over 90,000 clones, roughly 93% detected once. Their target antigens are unknown. This specimen consisted of unstimulated CD8+ T cells sorted from spleen or lymph node cells, obtained before intestinal transplant. These receptors all stem from a human donor who received an intestinal transplant. CDR3s include the opening cysteine and the closing phenylalanine or tryptophan. The D gene is left open where the match is weak. Only part of the rows carry a size: once, few, many, or a class if the clone is expanded.

TRBV6-5	NA	NA	TRBJ1-2	TGTGCCACCCGGGCCTCCTGGGGCTACACCTTC	CATRASWGYTF
TRBV4-1	NA	NA	TRBJ1-6	TGCGCCAGCAGCCTCAATAATTCACCCCTCCACTTT	CASSLNNSPLHF
TRBV12-5	NA	NA	TRBJ2-3	TGTGCTAGTGGTTTGGTCCAGAGAGATACGCAGTATTTT	CASGLVQRDTQYF
TRBV7-6	NA	NA	TRBJ2-5	TGTGCCAGCAGCCCCCTGGGAAGGGAGACCCAGTACTTC	CASSPLGRETQYF
TRBV7-9	once	TRBD1	TRBJ1-1	TGTGCCAGCAGCTTATCCGCTCAGGGGGGGACTGAAGCTTTCTTT	CASSLSAQGGTEAFF
TRBV5-4	NA	NA	TRBJ1-6	TGTGCCAGCAGCTTGGAGCCGGGGCCTTCACCCCTCCACTTT	CASSLEPGPSPLHF
TRBV4-1	NA	NA	TRBJ1-3	TGCGCCAGCAGCCTCCCACGCGGGGACGAGATGAACACCATATATTTT	CASSLPRGDEMNTIYF
TRBV27	NA	TRBD1	TRBJ1-1	TGTGCCAGCAGTTCAGAGACAGGGGTCGTCGGTGAAGCTTTCTTT	CASSSETGVVGEAFF
TRBV4-1	NA	TRBD2	TRBJ2-3	TGCGCCAGCAGCCGGGGGGGGAGCACAGATACGCAGTATTTT	CASSRGGSTDTQYF
TRBV4-1	NA	NA	TRBJ2-3	TGCGCCAGCAGCACAGGAGGGGAAGATACGCAGTATTTT	CASSTGGEDTQYF
TRBV6-5	NA	NA	TRBJ2-5	TGTGCCAGCAGTTACCTCGACAGACCTCAAGAGACCCAGTACTTC	CASSYLDRPQETQYF
TRBV7-9	NA	NA	TRBJ1-2	TGTGCCAGCATTAATGGGGAAATCTACTATGGCTACACCTTC	CASINGEIYYGYTF
TRBV2	NA	TRBD1	TRBJ1-2	TGTGCCAGCAGTGATTTGACAGGGGGTACTTATGGCTACACCTTC	CASSDLTGGTYGYTF
TRBV25-1	once	NA	TRBJ2-5	TGTGCCAGCAGCTGGACAGCCCAAGAGACCCAGTACTTC	CASSWTAQETQYF
TRBV10-3	NA	TRBD1	TRBJ2-5	TGTGCCATCAGTGAAGGAGACAGGGGGCGTTTTGAGACCCAGTACTTC	CAISEGDRGRFETQYF
TRBV12-5	NA	TRBD1	TRBJ2-5	TGTGCTAGTGGTTTGGGACAGGGTTTCCAAGAGACCCAGTACTTC	CASGLGQGFQETQYF
TRBV18	NA	NA	TRBJ1-5	TGTGCCAGCTCCAAGAATAGGCAGGGGCCCAATCAGCCCCAGCATTTT	CASSKNRQGPNQPQHF
TRBV9	NA	TRBD1	TRBJ1-3	TGTGCCAGCAGCCCCTCCAGGGACAGAGGAAACACCATATATTTT	CASSPSRDRGNTIYF
TRBV7-2	once	NA	TRBJ1-2	TGTGCCAGCAGCTTAGACATAGCCCTACACCACTATGGCTACACCTTC	CASSLDIALHHYGYTF
TRBV5-6	NA	TRBD1	TRBJ2-7	TGTGCCAGCAGCGCCCCGGGGACAGGGATCTACGAGCAGTACTTC	CASSAPGTGIYEQYF
TRBV9	NA	NA	TRBJ2-7	TGTGCCAGCAGCGTAGCTGATGGACTCTCCTACGAGCAGTACTTC	CASSVADGLSYEQYF
TRBV7-8	NA	NA	TRBJ2-7	TGTGCCAGCAGCTCCCTTGAAAGGTACGAGCAGTACTTC	CASSSLERYEQYF
TRBV7-9	NA	NA	TRBJ2-2	TGTGCCAGCAGCTTAGAGGGCGGGGAGCTGTTTTTT	CASSLEGGELFF
TRBV19	once	TRBD1	TRBJ1-2	TGTGCCAGTAGTAGTGGGGACAGCTTCTATGGCTACACCTTC	CASSSGDSFYGYTF
TRBV10-1	NA	NA	TRBJ1-1	TGCGCCAGCAGTGGCGATATGAACACTGAAGCTTTCTTT	CASSGDMNTEAFF
TRBV6-1	NA	NA	TRBJ1-1	TGTGCCAGCAGTGAAGCGCTAGGGATGAACACTGAAGCTTTCTTT	CASSEALGMNTEAFF
TRBV7-9	NA	NA	TRBJ1-2	TGTGCCAGCAGCTCCCCCGGGGCTCAGGCAGAGTCATGGGGCTACACCTTC	CASSSPGAQAESWGYTF
TRBV7-8	once	NA	TRBJ2-1	TGTGCCAGCAGCTTAGTTGAGGGGGGTAATGAGCAGTTCTTC	CASSLVEGGNEQFF
TRBV5-8	NA	NA	TRBJ1-5	TGTGCCAGCAGCTTGGGAGACAGCACTCTGAGCAATCAGCCCCAGCATTTT	CASSLGDSTLSNQPQHF
TRBV7-9	NA	NA	TRBJ2-7	TGTGCCAGCAGCTTAGGGGGGTGGTCCTACGAGCAGTACTTC	CASSLGGWSYEQYF
TRBV6-1	NA	NA	TRBJ1-4	TGTGCCAGCGTGTCATGGGATGAAAAACTGTTTTTT	CASVSWDEKLFF
TRBV6-1	NA	TRBD1	TRBJ2-7	TGTGCCAGCGAGCGACAGGGAAGCTACGAGCAGTACTTC	CASERQGSYEQYF
TRBV27	NA	TRBD1	TRBJ1-5	TGTGCCAGCAGTTTCCAGGGGGCTCAGCCCCAGCATTTT	CASSFQGAQPQHF
TRBV5-6	NA	TRBD2	TRBJ2-7	TGTGCCAGCAGCCCACAACTAGCGGCCTACGAGCAGTACTTC	CASSPQLAAYEQYF
TRBV7-9	NA	NA	TRBJ1-2	TGTGCCAGCAGCTTAGCTCCGGACCTCCATGGCTACACCTTC	CASSLAPDLHGYTF
TRBV12-5	NA	NA	TRBJ2-2	TGTGCTAGTGGTTTGGTCGGGACAAAGAACACCGGGGAGCTGTTTTTT	CASGLVGTKNTGELFF
TRBV5-4	NA	NA	TRBJ1-6	TGTGCCAGCAGCACAAGCGGAGAGGGTTCCTATAATTCACCCCTCCACTTT	CASSTSGEGSYNSPLHF
TRBV7-9	NA	NA	TRBJ2-6	TGTGCCAGCAGCTTAGGGGTCGGGCTCTCTGGGGCCAACGTCCTGACTTTC	CASSLGVGLSGANVLTF
TRBV4-1	NA	TRBD1	TRBJ2-7	TGCGCCAGCAGCCTCCCGGGACAGATTCACGAGCAGTACTTC	CASSLPGQIHEQYF
TRBV2	once	NA	TRBJ2-7	TGTGCCACAACATTCTACGAGCAGTACTTC	CATTFYEQYF
TRBV28	NA	NA	TRBJ2-3	TGTGCCAGCAGTTGGGGCAGGCCAGATACGCAGTATTTT	CASSWGRPDTQYF
TRBV12-5	NA	NA	TRBJ2-4	TGTGCTAGTGCCGGACCAGCCAAAAACATTCAGTACTTC	CASAGPAKNIQYF
TRBV29-1	NA	NA	TRBJ2-5	TGCAGCGTTGAGCCACAGGGAGGAGAGACCCAGTACTTC	CSVEPQGGETQYF
TRBV5-8	NA	NA	TRBJ2-7	TGTGCCAGCAGCTACCCCCTGGAGGGCTACGAGCAGTACTTC	CASSYPLEGYEQYF
TRBV10-1	NA	NA	TRBJ1-6	TGCGCCAGCAGTGAGCAACGGGGAGGATCACCCCTCCACTTT	CASSEQRGGSPLHF
TRBV5-1	NA	TRBD1	TRBJ1-2	TGCGCCAGCAGCTTGGCAGGGGGCGAGGGTGGCTACACCTTC	CASSLAGGEGGYTF
TRBV2	NA	NA	TRBJ1-5	TGTGCCAGCAGTATAGGGCCAGGACAGTCCGAACGGTTGCCCCAGCATTTT	CASSIGPGQSERLPQHF
TRBV29-1	NA	NA	TRBJ2-1	TGCAGCGTTGCCCTAGAAAGAGAGGATGGTGAGCAGTTCTTC	CSVALEREDGEQFF
TRBV4-2	NA	TRBD1	TRBJ2-3	TGTGCCAGCAGCCCGGGGACAGGGGCCAGCACAGATACGCAGTATTTT	CASSPGTGASTDTQYF
TRBV19	NA	NA	TRBJ2-5	TGTGCCAGTACGGGCCGAGGAGAGACCCAGTACTTC	CASTGRGETQYF
TRBV5-8	NA	TRBD1	TRBJ1-1	TGTGCCAGCAGCCCACAGGGGGAACGGACTTGGGATACTGAAGCTTTCTTT	CASSPQGERTWDTEAFF
TRBV7-3	NA	NA	TRBJ1-2	TGTGCCAGCAGCTTAACCCCAGGGACTGGCTACACCTTC	CASSLTPGTGYTF
TRBV5-6	once	TRBD1	TRBJ1-1	TGTGCCAGCAGCCCGTGGGACAGGGACACTGAAGCTTTCTTT	CASSPWDRDTEAFF
TRBV5-5	NA	TRBD1	TRBJ2-7	TGTGCCAGCAGCCCCCTTCCGGGACAGGCCCTCTACGAGCAGTACTTC	CASSPLPGQALYEQYF
TRBV4-1	NA	NA	TRBJ1-5	TGCGCCAGCAGCCAAGAAGGTAGAGTTCAGCCCCAGCATTTT	CASSQEGRVQPQHF